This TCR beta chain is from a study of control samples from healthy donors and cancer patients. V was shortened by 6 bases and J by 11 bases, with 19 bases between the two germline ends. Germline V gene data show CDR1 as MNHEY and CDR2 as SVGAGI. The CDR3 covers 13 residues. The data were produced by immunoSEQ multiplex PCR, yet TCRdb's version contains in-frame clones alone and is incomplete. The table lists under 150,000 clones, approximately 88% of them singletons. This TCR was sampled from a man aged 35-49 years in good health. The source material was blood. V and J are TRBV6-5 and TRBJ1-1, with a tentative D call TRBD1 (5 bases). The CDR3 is CASSNTGSSGAFF. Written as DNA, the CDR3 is TGTGCCAGCAGCAATACAGGAAGTAGCGGCGCTTTCTTT.